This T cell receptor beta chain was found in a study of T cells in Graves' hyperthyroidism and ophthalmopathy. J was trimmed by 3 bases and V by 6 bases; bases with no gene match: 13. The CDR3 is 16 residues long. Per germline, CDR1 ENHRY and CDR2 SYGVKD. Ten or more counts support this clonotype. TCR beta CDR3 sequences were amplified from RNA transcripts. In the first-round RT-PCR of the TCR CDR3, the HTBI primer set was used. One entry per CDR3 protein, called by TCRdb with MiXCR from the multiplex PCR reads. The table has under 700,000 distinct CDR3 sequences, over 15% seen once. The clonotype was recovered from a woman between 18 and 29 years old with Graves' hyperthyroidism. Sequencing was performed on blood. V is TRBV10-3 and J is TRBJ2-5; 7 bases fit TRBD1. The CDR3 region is CAIRGLTGLGKETQYF. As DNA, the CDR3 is TGTGCCATCAGGGGATTGACAGGGCTTGGGAAAGAGACCCAGTACTTC.